The entry below describes one TCR beta chain. Its antigen is undetermined. Trimming stripped 5 bases from V and 2 bases from J, with 5 bases between. This CDR3 is 12 amino acids long. The germline gives CDR1 KGHSH, CDR2 LQKENI. This sample was included in a study of human T cells and chemical hapten exposure. General observations from the study: Alopecia was present in the donors, so their immune response may differ from healthy people's.

Time point of the sample: patch test 2, 6 weeks after DPC sensitization. Treatment reported: therapeutic diphenylcyclopropenone sensitization with weekly scalp DPC. Individual cDNA molecules each carried unique molecular identifiers attached by the library. TCRdb reanalysed the RACE reads using MiXCR and keeps one entry per CDR3 protein. The data hold fewer than 150,000 distinct CDR3 sequences, with about 12% observed a single time. This chain connects TRBV18 to TRBJ2-3; D is uncertain. The source is a woman in her fifties or sixties with alopecia areata. Some clones in this sample may be carry-over from other donors' samples. The sequenced sample was whole blood, obtained in connection with sensitization to the hapten diphenylcyclopropenone (DPC). The CDR3 sequence: CASSGSTDTQYF. CDR3 nucleotides: TGTGCCAGCTCAGGGTCCACAGATACGCAGTATTTT. The full variable domain, its missing parts supplied by reference TRBV18 and TRBJ2-3, is NAGVMQNPRHLVRRRGQEARLRCSPMKGHSHVYWYRQLPEEGLKFMVYLQKENIIDESGMPKERFSAEFPKEGPSILRIQQVVRGDSAAYFCASSGSTDTQYFGPGTRLTVL.